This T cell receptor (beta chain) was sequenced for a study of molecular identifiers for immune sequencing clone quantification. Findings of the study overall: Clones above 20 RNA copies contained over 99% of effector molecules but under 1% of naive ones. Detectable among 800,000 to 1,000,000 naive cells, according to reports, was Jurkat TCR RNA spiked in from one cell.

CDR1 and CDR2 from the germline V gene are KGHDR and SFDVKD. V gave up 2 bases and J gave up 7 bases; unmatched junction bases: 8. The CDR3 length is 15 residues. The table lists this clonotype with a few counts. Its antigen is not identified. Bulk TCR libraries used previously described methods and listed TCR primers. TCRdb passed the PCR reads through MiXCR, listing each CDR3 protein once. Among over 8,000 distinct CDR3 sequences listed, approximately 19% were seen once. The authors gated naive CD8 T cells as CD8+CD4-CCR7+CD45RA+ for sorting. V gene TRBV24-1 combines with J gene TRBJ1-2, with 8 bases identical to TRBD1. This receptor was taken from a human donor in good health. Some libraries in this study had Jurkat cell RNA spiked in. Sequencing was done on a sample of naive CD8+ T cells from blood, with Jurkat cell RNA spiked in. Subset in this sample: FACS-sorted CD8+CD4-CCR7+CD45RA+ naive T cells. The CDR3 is CATSDSPQGAGGYTF. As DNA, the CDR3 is TGTGCCACCAGTGATTCCCCCCAGGGGGCAGGTGGCTACACCTTC.